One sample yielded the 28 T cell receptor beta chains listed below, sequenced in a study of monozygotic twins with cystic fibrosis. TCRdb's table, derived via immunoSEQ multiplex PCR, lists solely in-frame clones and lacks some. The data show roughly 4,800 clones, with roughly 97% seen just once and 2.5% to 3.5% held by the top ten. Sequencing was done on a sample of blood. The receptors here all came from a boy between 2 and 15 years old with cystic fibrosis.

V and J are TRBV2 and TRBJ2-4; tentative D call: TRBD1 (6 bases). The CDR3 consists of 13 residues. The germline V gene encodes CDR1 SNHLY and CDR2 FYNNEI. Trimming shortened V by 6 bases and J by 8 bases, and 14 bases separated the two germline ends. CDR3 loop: CASRTNRVDIQYF. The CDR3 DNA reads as TGTGCCAGCAGGACGAACAGGGTAGACATTCAGTACTTC.

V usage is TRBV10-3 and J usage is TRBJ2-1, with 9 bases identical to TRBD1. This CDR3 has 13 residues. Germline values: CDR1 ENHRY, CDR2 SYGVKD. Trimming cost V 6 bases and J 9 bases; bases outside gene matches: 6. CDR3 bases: TGTGCCATCAGGGGACAGGGTACGGGTGAGCAGTTCTTC. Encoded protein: CAIRGQGTGEQFF.

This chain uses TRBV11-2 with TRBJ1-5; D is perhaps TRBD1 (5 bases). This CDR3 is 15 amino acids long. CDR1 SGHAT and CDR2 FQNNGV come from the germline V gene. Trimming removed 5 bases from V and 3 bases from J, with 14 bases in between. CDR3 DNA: TGTGCCAGCAGCCCGATGGCGGGGGACAATCAGCCCCAGCATTTT. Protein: CASSPMAGDNQPQHF.

CDR3 residues: CASSLDNEQYV. The DNA of the CDR3 is TGTGCCAGCAGCTTAGACAACGAGCAGTACGTC. The genes are TRBV7-2 and TRBJ2-7, with unresolved D. This CDR3 contains 11 residues. Germline loops: CDR1 SGHTA, CDR2 FQGNSA. The ends were cut back, 1 base at V and 5 bases at J, with 3 bases in the middle.

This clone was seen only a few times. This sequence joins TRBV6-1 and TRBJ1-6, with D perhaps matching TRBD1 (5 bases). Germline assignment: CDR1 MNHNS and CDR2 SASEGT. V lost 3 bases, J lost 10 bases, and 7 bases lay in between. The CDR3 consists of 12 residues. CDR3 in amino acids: CASSDRVSPLHF. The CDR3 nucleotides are TGTGCCAGCAGTGACAGGGTCTCACCCCTCCACTTT.

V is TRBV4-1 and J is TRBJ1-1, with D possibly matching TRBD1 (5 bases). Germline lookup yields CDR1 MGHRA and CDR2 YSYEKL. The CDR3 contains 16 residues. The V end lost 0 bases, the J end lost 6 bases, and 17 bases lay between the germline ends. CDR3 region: CASSQDRAKGRPEAFF. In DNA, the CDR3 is TGCGCCAGCAGCCAAGACCGGGCCAAGGGGAGGCCTGAAGCTTTCTTT.

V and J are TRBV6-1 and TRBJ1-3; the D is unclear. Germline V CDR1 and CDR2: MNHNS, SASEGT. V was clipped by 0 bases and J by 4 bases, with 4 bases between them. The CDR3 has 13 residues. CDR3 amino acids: CASSEAPGNTIYF. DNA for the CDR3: TGTGCCAGCAGTGAAGCGCCCGGAAACACCATATATTTT.

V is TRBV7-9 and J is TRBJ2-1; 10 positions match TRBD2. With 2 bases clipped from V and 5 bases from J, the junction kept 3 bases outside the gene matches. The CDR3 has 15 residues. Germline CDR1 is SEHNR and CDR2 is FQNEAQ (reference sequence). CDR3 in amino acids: CASSLYSGGDNEQFF. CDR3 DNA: TGTGCCAGCAGCTTATACAGCGGGGGGGACAATGAGCAGTTCTTC.

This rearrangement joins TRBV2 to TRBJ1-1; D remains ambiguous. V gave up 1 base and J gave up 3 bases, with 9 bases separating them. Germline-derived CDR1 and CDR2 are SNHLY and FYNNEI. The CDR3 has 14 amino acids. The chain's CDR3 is CASSEGRGHTEAFF. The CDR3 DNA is TGTGCCAGCAGTGAAGGGAGAGGACACACTGAAGCTTTCTTT.

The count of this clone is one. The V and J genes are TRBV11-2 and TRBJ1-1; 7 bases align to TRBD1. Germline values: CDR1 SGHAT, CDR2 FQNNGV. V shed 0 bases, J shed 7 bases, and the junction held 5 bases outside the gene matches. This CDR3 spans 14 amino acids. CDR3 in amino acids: CASSLDGGQNEAFF. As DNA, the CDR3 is TGTGCCAGCAGCTTAGATGGGGGACAGAATGAAGCTTTCTTT.

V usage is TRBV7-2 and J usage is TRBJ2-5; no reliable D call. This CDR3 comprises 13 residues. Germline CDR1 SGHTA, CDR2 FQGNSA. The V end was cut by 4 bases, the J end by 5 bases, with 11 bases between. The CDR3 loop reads CASSSPRIETQYF. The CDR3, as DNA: TGTGCCAGCAGCTCCCCCCGGATTGAGACCCAGTACTTC.

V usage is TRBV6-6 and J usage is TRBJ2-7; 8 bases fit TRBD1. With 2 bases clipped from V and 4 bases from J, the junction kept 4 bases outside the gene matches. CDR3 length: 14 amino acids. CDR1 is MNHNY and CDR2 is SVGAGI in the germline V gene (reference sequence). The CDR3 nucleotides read TGTGCCAGCAGTTACGCAGGGGGCGCTTACGAGCAGTACGTC. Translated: CASSYAGGAYEQYV.

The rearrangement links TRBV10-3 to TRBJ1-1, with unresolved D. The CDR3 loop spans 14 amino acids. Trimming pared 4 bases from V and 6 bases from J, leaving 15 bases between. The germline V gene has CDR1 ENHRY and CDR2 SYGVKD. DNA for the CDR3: TGTGCCATCAGTGGAATTAAATCCTTCGCTGAAGCTTTCTTT. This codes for CAISGIKSFAEAFF.

The CDR3 DNA reads as TGTGCCAGCAGAGTGGGGGGTCAAGAGACCCAGTACTTC. Translating it yields CASRVGGQETQYF. The chain combines TRBV6-1 with TRBJ2-5, with D possibly being TRBD2 (6 bases). CDR3 length: 13 amino acids. Germline loops: CDR1 MNHNS, CDR2 SASEGT. V was trimmed by 6 bases and J by 2 bases, leaving 10 bases between them.

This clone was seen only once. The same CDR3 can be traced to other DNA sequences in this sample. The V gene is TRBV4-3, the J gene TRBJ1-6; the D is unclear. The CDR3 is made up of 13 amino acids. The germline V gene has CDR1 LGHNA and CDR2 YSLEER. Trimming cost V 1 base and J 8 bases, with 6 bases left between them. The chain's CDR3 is CASSQVEDSPLHF. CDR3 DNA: TGCGCCAGCAGCCAAGTGGAGGATTCACCCCTCCACTTT.

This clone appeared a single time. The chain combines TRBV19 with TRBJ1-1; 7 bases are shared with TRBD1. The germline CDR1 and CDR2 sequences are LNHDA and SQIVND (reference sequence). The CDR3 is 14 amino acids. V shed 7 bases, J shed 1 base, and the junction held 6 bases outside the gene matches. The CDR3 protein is CASKKQGPNTEAFF. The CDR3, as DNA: TGTGCCAGTAAAAAACAGGGGCCGAACACTGAAGCTTTCTTT.

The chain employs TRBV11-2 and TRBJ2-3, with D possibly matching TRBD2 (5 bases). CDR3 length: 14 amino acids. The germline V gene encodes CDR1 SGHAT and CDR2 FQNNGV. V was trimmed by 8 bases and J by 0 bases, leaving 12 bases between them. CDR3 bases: TGTGCCAGCTCCGAGGGCTCTAGCACAGATACGCAGTATTTT. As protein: CASSEGSSTDTQYF. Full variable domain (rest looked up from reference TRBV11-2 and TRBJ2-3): EAGVAQSPRYKIIEKRQSVAFWCNPISGHATLYWYQQILGQGPKLLIQFQNNGVVDDSQLPKDRFSAERLKGVDSTLKIQPAKLEDSAVYLCASSEGSSTDTQYFGPGTRLTVL.

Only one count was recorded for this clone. The CDR3 DNA sequence: TGCAGTGCTAGAGATCAGGTAAAGCAGTTCTTC. Residues: CSARDQVKQFF. The rearrangement links TRBV20-1 to TRBJ2-1, with unresolved D. Germline V gene data show CDR1 as DFQATT and CDR2 as SNEGSKA (reference sequence). The CDR3 has 11 residues. Trimming removed 0 bases at V and 11 bases at J, with 8 bases between.

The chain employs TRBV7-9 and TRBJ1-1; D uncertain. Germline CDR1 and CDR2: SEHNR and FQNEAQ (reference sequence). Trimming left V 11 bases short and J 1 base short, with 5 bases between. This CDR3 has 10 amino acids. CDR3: CAAGNTEAFF. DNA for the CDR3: TGTGCCGCGGGGAACACTGAAGCTTTCTTT.

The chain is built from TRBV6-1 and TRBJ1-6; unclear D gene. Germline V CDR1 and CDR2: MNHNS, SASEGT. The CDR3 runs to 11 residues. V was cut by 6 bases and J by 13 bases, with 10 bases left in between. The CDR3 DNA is TGTGCCAGCAGGAAGAGTCCGCCCCTCCACTTT. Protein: CASRKSPPLHF.

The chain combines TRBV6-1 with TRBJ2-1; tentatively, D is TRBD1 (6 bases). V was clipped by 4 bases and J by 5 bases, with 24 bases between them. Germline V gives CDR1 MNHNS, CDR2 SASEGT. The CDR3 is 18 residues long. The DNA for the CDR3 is TGTGCCAGCAGTGTACTTTACAGGGTAGTGAAACGAGACAATGAGCAGTTCTTC. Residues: CASSVLYRVVKRDNEQFF.

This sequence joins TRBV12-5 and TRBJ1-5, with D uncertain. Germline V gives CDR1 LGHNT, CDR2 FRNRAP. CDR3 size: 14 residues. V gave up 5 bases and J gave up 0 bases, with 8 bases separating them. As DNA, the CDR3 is TGTGCTAGTGGTAAACAGTATAGCAATCAGCCCCAGCATTTT. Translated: CASGKQYSNQPQHF.

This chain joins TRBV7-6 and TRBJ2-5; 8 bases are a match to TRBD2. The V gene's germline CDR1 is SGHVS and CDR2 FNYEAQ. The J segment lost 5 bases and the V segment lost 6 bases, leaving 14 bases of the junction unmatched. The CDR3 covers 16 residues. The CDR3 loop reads CASSPRVGAGGETQYF. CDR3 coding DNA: TGTGCCAGCAGTCCTAGGGTTGGCGCGGGGGGTGAGACCCAGTACTTC.

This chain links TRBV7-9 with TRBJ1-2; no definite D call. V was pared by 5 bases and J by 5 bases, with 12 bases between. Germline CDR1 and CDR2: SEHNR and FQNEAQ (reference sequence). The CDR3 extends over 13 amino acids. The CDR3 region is CASSLTQFYGYTF. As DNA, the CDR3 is TGTGCCAGCAGCCTGACGCAATTTTATGGCTACACCTTC.

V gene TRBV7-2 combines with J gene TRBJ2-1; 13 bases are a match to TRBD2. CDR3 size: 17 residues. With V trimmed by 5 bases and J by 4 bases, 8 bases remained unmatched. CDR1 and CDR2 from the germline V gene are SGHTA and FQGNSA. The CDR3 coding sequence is TGTGCCAGCAGCCGCGCACTGACTAGCGGGGGGTACAATGAGCAGTTCTTC. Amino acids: CASSRALTSGGYNEQFF.

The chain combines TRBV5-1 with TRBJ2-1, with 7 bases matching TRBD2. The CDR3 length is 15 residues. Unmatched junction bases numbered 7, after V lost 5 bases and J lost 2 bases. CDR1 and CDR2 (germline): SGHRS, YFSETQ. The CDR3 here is CASSLTGGTYNEQFF. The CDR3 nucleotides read TGCGCCAGCAGTCTGACGGGAGGAACCTACAATGAGCAGTTCTTC. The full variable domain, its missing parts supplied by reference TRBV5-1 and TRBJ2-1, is KAGVTQTPRYLIKTRGQQVTLSCSPISGHRSVSWYQQTPGQGLQFLFEYFSETQRNKGNFPGRFSGRQFSNSRSEMNVSTLELGDSALYLCASSLTGGTYNEQFFGPGTRLTVL.

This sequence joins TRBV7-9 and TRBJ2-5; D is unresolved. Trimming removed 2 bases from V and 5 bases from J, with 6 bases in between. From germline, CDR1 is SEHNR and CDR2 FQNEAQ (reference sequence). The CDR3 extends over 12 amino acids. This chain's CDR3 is CASSLSGETQYF. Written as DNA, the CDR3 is TGTGCCAGCAGCTTAAGTGGGGAGACCCAGTACTTC.

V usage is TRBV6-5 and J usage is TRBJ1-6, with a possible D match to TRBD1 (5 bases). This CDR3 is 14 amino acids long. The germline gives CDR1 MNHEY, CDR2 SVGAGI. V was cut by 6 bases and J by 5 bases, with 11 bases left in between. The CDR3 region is CASRTPGNNSPLHF. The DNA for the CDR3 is TGTGCCAGCAGAACCCCAGGGAATAATTCACCCCTCCACTTT.